This entry lists 2 T cell receptor beta chains sequenced from one sample in a study of blood T cells in healthy people across ages (dated by TCRdb to about 2015). The library was built by means of 5' RACE. The sequencer listed for this sample is Illumina HiSeq 2500. A second PCR of roughly 7 to 11 cycles was run with a J-beta primer mix and a sample-barcoded 5' primer. The raw public reads went through TCRdb reprocessing: fastp at Q25, MiXCR clone calling, in-frame beta chains kept. One record per CDR3 amino acid sequence lists the most common genes and DNA. The sample table lists about 680,000 distinct CDR3 sequences, roughly 50% of them with a count of one. Together, the top ten hold around 32% of the sample. The sequenced sample consisted of blood. These receptors were obtained from a woman aged 55-75 years in good health.

This chain joins TRBV7-2 and TRBJ2-7; unclear D gene. Per germline, CDR1 SGHTA and CDR2 FQGNSA. V lost 5 bases, J lost 3 bases, and 11 bases lay in between. The CDR3 covers 13 residues. The CDR3 nucleotides are TGTGCCAGCAGCATCCTCCTTATCTACGAGCAGTACTTC. This translates into CASSILLIYEQYF.

This clonotype appeared a few times. This chain links TRBV24-1 with TRBJ2-6; no clear D. The CDR3 is 16 amino acids. Trimming cost V 2 bases and J 1 base, with 8 bases left between them. Germline CDR1 reads KGHDR; CDR2 reads SFDVKD. This CDR3 reads CATSDSQLSGANVLTF. The CDR3 coding sequence is TGTGCCACCAGTGATTCCCAGTTGTCTGGGGCCAACGTCCTGACTTTC.